Sequencing of this TCR beta chain was carried out in a study of spatial heterogeneity in lung cancer. In the study overall: Raw reads showed each unique TCR and UMI combination turning up more than ten times on average.

Whole-study results and caveats: Ubiquitous expanded TCR counts tracked ubiquitous nonsynonymous mutations; regional expanded TCR counts tracked regional nonsynonymous mutations. Tumors with more nonsynonymous mutations had more expanded intratumoral alpha and beta TCRs.

The time point was: sample taken at primary tumor resection. TCRs were sequenced from unsorted whole RNA of tumor, nontumor lung or PBMC. This clonotype was detected many times. Its antigen is not known. The junction departs from the called germline gene at one end, perhaps through a read error. This beta chain came through as a stray read in a library set up for alpha chains, and its size says little. MiXCR was run by TCRdb on the 5' RACE reads, yielding one entry per CDR3 protein. The repertoire includes under 20,000 distinct CDR3 sequences, approximately 9.6% of them detected once, and about 20% sits in the top ten. CDR1 is MNHNY, CDR2 SVGAGI, per germline (reference sequence). The CDR3 is 13 amino acids.

Sequenced material: lung tumor tissue, taken at surgery. V and J are TRBV6-6 and TRBJ2-2; D is unresolved. The sequence was obtained from a female donor with early-stage non-small cell lung cancer. The chain's CDR3 is CASSNSNTGELFF. CDR3 sequence (DNA): TGTGCCAGCAGTAACTCGAACACCGGGGAGCTGTTTTTT.